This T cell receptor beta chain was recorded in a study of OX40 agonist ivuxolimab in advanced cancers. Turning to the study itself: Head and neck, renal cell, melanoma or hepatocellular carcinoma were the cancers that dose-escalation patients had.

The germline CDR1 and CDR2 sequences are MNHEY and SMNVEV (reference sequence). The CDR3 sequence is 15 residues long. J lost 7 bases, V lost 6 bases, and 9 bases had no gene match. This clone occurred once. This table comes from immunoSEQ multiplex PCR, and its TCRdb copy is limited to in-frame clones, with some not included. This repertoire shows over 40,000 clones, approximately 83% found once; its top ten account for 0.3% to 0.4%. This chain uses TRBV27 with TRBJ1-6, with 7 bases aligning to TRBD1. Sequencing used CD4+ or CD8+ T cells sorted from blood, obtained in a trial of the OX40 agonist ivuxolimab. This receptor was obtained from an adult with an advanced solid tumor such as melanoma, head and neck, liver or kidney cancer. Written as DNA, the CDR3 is TGTGCCAGCAGGGCGACCGGGACAGCAAATTCACCCCTCCACTTT. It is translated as CASRATGTANSPLHF.